These 6 T cell receptor beta chains were all obtained from the same sample, sequenced in a study of blood T cell repertoires in COVID-19. TCRdb keeps only in-frame clones here, not all; method: immunoSEQ multiplex PCR. The repertoire holds around 250,000 clones, with about 82% as singletons. The sequenced material came from PBMCs or T cells enriched from blood (not recorded which). All receptors come from a woman between 45 and 65 years old who had recovered from COVID-19.

This clone has just one count. The chain uses TRBV27 and TRBJ1-2; unclear D gene. The V gene lost 5 bases and the J gene lost 4 bases, with 17 bases spanning the gap. The CDR3 totals 15 residues. CDR1 is MNHEY and CDR2 is SMNVEV in the germline V gene (reference sequence). CDR3 loop: CASSGQDSPSYGYTF. In DNA form, the CDR3 reads TGTGCCAGCAGTGGCCAGGACTCTCCTAGCTATGGCTACACCTTC.

V gene TRBV6-4 combines with J gene TRBJ2-2; possible D gene TRBD1, 6 bases. Trimming removed 3 bases at V and 4 bases at J, with 9 bases between. The CDR3 is 14 residues long. Germline V gene lookup returns CDR1 MRHNA and CDR2 SNTAGT. As DNA, the CDR3 is TGTGCCAGCAGTGAACAGGGCCGCACCGGGGAGCTGTTTTTT. It is translated as CASSEQGRTGELFF.

The rearrangement uses TRBV27 and TRBJ1-1, with TRBD1 as a possible D gene (6 bases). V shed 8 bases and J shed 0 bases, with 13 bases lying between them. CDR3 length: 14 residues. Germline CDR1 is MNHEY and CDR2 is SMNVEV (reference sequence). The CDR3 reads CASAPDRMNTEAFF. The CDR3, as DNA: TGTGCCAGCGCGCCGGACAGAATGAACACTGAAGCTTTCTTT.

V and J are TRBV11-3 and TRBJ2-4, with a tentative D call TRBD1 (5 bases). Deletions cut 1 base from V and 0 bases from J, with 7 bases between. CDR3 size: 15 residues. Germline values: CDR1 SGHNT, CDR2 YENEEA. CDR3 residues: CASSLGTTAKNIQYF. Here the CDR3 DNA reads TGTGCCAGCAGCTTAGGGACAACAGCCAAAAACATTCAGTACTTC.

The chain carries TRBV1 and TRBJ1-1. TRBV1 is a listed pseudogene. The CDR3 length is 15 residues. The CDR3 protein is CTSSLRTFRYTEAFF. CDR3 DNA: TGCACCAGCAGCCTACGGACTTTTCGGTACACTGAAGCTTTCTTT.

The rearrangement uses TRBV5-4 and TRBJ2-1; 14 bases map to TRBD2. The CDR3 has 15 residues. V lost 3 bases and J lost 8; bases outside the gene matches: 4. CDR1 is SGHNT, CDR2 YYREEE, per germline (reference sequence). The CDR3 sequence: CASSSGTSGRDEQFF. In DNA form, the CDR3 reads TGTGCCAGCAGCTCCGGGACTAGCGGGAGAGATGAGCAGTTCTTC.